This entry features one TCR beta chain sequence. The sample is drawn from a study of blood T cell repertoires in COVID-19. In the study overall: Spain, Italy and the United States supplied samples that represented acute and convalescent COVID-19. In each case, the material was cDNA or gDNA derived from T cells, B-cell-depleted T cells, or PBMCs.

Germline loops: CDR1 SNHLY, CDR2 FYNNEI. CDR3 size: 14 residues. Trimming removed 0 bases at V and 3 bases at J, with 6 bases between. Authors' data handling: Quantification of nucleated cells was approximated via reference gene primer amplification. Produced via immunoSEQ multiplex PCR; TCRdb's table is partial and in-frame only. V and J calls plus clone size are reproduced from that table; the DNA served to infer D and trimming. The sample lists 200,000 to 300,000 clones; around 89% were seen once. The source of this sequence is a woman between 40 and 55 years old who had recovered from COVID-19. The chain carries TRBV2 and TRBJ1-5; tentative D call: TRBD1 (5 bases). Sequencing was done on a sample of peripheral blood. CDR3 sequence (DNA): TGTGCCAGCAGTGAAGCAGGGGTCAATCAGCCCCAGCATTTT. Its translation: CASSEAGVNQPQHF.